This TCR beta chain was captured by sequencing in a study of PD-1 blockade in classical Hodgkin lymphoma. Germline values: CDR1 SGHDT, CDR2 YYEEEE. Trimming removed 0 bases at V and 4 bases at J, with 8 bases between. The CDR3 is made up of 15 amino acids. Time point indicated: cycle 4 day 1 (C4D1), after less than 7 weeks of nivolumab. Each patient relapsed following autologous stem cell transplantation, and prior brentuximab vedotin exposure differed. By magnetic negative selection, CD4+ T cells were purified from thawed PBMCs. TCRdb's table, derived via immunoSEQ multiplex PCR, lists solely in-frame clones and lacks some. The sample lists tens of thousands of clones, about 72% occurring once.

This rearrangement joins TRBV5-6 to TRBJ2-6; perhaps TRBD2 as D (5 bases). This clonotype was sampled from a human donor with classical Hodgkin lymphoma. The sample consisted of CD4+ T cells from blood, taken before the fourth cycle of nivolumab. The CDR3 is CASSLAGVGANVLTF. CDR3 nucleotide sequence: TGTGCCAGCAGCTTGGCCGGGGTAGGGGCCAACGTCCTGACTTTC.